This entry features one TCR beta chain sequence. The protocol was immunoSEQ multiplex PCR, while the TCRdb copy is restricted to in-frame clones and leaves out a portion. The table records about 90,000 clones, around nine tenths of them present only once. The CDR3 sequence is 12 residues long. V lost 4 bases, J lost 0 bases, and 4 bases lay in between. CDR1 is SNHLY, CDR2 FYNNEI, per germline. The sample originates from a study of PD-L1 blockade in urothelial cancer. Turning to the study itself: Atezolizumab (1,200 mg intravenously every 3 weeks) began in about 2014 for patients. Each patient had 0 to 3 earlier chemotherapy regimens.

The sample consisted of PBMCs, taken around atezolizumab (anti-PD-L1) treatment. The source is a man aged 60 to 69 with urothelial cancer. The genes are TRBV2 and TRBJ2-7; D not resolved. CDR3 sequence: CASSVNSYEQYF. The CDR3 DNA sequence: TGTGCCAGCAGTGTCAACTCCTACGAGCAGTACTTC.